This T cell receptor beta chain was obtained from a study of cytomegalovirus exposure and HLA in healthy donors. As for the study in general: A prior analysis found 117 million unique TCR beta sequences from around 200 million T cells. Early on, a data release was issued that held approximately 92 million unique TCRs from HLA-typed donors. Regarding the study as a whole: Analysis was carried out at a later point, and it linked a missense DCLRE1C variant to TCR beta V- and J-gene trimming. Under 20,000 TCR beta sequences were associated with HLA alleles at 0.05 false discovery rate in a later analysis.

From germline, CDR1 is LNHDA and CDR2 SQIVND (reference sequence). V was cut by 7 bases and J by 5 bases, with 6 bases left in between. This CDR3 region has 10 residues. This clone was found a few times. Its specificity is not known. PCR involved 60 Vbeta and 13 Jbeta primers. The protocol was immunoSEQ multiplex PCR, while the TCRdb copy is restricted to in-frame clones and leaves out a portion. The sample lists roughly 170,000 clones; about 78% were seen once. The material sequenced was PBMCs. The origin of this receptor is a woman in her forties or fifties in good health and CMV-seropositive. This chain connects TRBV19 to TRBJ2-7; unclear D gene. CDR3 loop: CASKGDEQYF. The CDR3 DNA reads TGTGCCAGTAAAGGAGACGAGCAGTACTTC.